Listed here are 21 T cell receptor beta chains from one sample, sequenced in a study of shared clonotypes between healthy human individuals. Clones were sequenced by immunoSEQ multiplex PCR, and TCRdb holds only the in-frame ones, with some missing. The table has about 2 million clones, 90% to 95% seen once. Sequenced sample: naive CD4+ T cells sorted from blood. This sample's subset: CD45RA+ positively selected. The receptors shown here come from a man aged 18-30 years in good health.

The chain joins TRBV5-6 to TRBJ2-7; D perhaps matches TRBD2 (5 bases). The CDR3 runs 14 residues. Germline CDR1 and CDR2: SGHDT and YYEEEE. V shed 4 bases and J shed 2 bases, with 13 bases lying between them. CDR3 DNA: TGTGCCAGCAGCGTGAAGCGGCTCACCTACGAGCAGTACTTC. Encoded protein: CASSVKRLTYEQYF.

The chain combines TRBV28 with TRBJ2-7; D perhaps matches TRBD1 (6 bases). The CDR3 runs to 15 residues. CDR1 is MDHEN and CDR2 is SYDVKM in the germline V gene. The V end was cut by 5 bases, the J end by 2 bases, with 16 bases between. The CDR3 nucleotides read TGTGCCAGCAGTGCCGGACAGCCTGGTCCCTACGAGCAGTACTTC. Translated: CASSAGQPGPYEQYF.

This sequence joins TRBV6-6 and TRBJ1-6; D remains ambiguous. Germline CDR1 is MNHNY and CDR2 is SVGAGI (reference sequence). The length of the CDR3 is 13 residues. V lost 2 bases to trimming and J lost 9 bases, with 8 bases between them. Here the CDR3 reads CASSYDPLSPLHF. The CDR3 region has the DNA TGTGCCAGCAGTTACGACCCCCTTTCACCCCTCCACTTT.

The chain employs TRBV6-5 and TRBJ2-1, with TRBD1 as a possible D gene (5 bases). CDR1 MNHEY and CDR2 SVGAGI come from the germline V gene. V lost 7 bases and J lost 3, with 10 bases in between. The CDR3 consists of 13 residues. This CDR3 is CASKGVGYNEQFF. For the CDR3, the DNA is TGTGCCAGCAAAGGGGTGGGCTACAATGAGCAGTTCTTC.

On this clone: The sample has other DNA sequences that encode this CDR3 too. The V call is TRBV18, the J call TRBJ2-5; TRBD1 matches 11 bases. Germline CDR1 KGHSH, CDR2 LQKENI. The CDR3 is made up of 14 amino acids. V was pared by 3 bases and J by 5 bases, with 2 bases of the junction left unmatched. The CDR3 loop is CASSPDRGQETQYF. The CDR3 nucleotides read TGTGCCAGCTCACCGGACAGGGGGCAGGAGACCCAGTACTTC.

The chain employs TRBV10-3 and TRBJ2-7, with D uncertain. The CDR3 consists of 14 residues. Germline assignment: CDR1 ENHRY and CDR2 SYGVKD. Between the trimmed V and J ends, which lost 2 bases and 7 bases, there was a span of 15 bases. CDR3 loop: CAISELDGSNEQYF. The CDR3 bases are TGTGCCATCAGTGAGCTTGACGGATCGAATGAGCAGTACTTC.

This clone was detected once. The chain recombines TRBV5-6 with TRBJ2-1, with D maybe TRBD1 (6 bases). The length of the CDR3 is 15 residues. Germline CDR1 reads SGHDT; CDR2 reads YYEEEE. V was pared by 2 bases and J by 8 bases, with 17 bases between. The CDR3 loop is CASSLEQGSIDEQFF. CDR3 in DNA: TGTGCCAGCAGCTTAGAACAGGGAAGTATCGATGAGCAGTTCTTC.

The V gene is TRBV10-3, the J gene TRBJ2-7, with 11 bases lining up with TRBD1. The germline V gene encodes CDR1 ENHRY and CDR2 SYGVKD. J gave up 2 bases and V 10 bases, and 4 bases lay outside the gene matches. The CDR3 spans 13 residues. The CDR3 region is CANGQGAPYEQYF. In DNA form, the CDR3 reads TGTGCCAATGGACAGGGGGCTCCCTACGAGCAGTACTTC.

The chain is built from TRBV9 and TRBJ2-1; D is possibly TRBD2 (5 bases). CDR3 length: 15 residues. The V gene's germline CDR1 is SGDLS and CDR2 YYNGEE. With 3 bases removed from V and 3 bases from J, the gap between germline ends came to 13 bases. CDR3: CASSAHTGGYNEQFF. The CDR3, as DNA: TGTGCCAGCAGCGCTCACACTGGAGGCTACAATGAGCAGTTCTTC.

CDR3 sequence reads: CASSLTGSAYEQYF. For the CDR3, the DNA is TGTGCCAGCAGTTTGACAGGTTCGGCCTACGAGCAGTACTTC. The V and J genes are TRBV6-1 and TRBJ2-7; a possible D gene is TRBD1 (6 bases). CDR1 is MNHNS and CDR2 is SASEGT in the germline V gene. V lost 5 bases to trimming and J lost 2 bases, with 13 bases between them. CDR3 length: 14 amino acids.

The V and J genes are TRBV30 and TRBJ1-3; possible D gene TRBD1, 6 bases. Looked up from germline, CDR1 is GTSNPN and CDR2 is SVGIG (reference sequence). The CDR3 has 16 residues. Trimming shortened V by 0 bases and J by 2 bases, and 14 bases separated the two germline ends. In DNA form, the CDR3 reads TGTGCCTGGAGTGTAGGCAGGGGTGTCGCTGGAAACACCATATATTTT. It translates to CAWSVGRGVAGNTIYF.

V usage is TRBV11-3 and J usage is TRBJ2-7, with 8 bases fitting TRBD2. From germline, CDR1 is SGHNT and CDR2 YENEEA. V lost 6 bases, J lost 4 bases, and 5 bases stayed unmatched. The CDR3 has 13 residues. This CDR3 reads CASSPGGLYEQYF. For the CDR3, the DNA is TGTGCCAGCAGTCCGGGAGGGCTATACGAGCAGTACTTC.

This chain joins TRBV21-1 and TRBJ1-5. TRBV21-1 is reported as a pseudogene. The CDR3 spans 9 residues. The DNA for the CDR3 is TGTGCCAGCAGCACCCTGTGGGGGTTT. Amino acid sequence: CASSTLWGF.

The CDR3 DNA reads as TGTGCCAGCTCACCAATATTAATCAAAACGGCCGGGGGGAGTGGCGAGCAGTACTTC. This translates into CASSPILIKTAGGSGEQYF. The chain uses TRBV18 and TRBJ2-7, with TRBD2 matching 7 bases. Trimming cost V 2 bases and J 6 bases; bases outside gene matches: 22. CDR1 is KGHSH, CDR2 LQKENI, per germline. This CDR3 spans 19 amino acids.

The chain carries TRBV5-1 and TRBJ2-5; 7 nucleotides line up with TRBD1. This CDR3 comprises 15 residues. Germline V gives CDR1 SGHRS, CDR2 YFSETQ. The ends lost 3 bases at V and 3 bases at J; junction bases unmatched: 8. The chain's CDR3 is CASSSAGTAKETQYF. The DNA for the CDR3 is TGCGCCAGCAGCTCTGCCGGGACAGCAAAAGAGACCCAGTACTTC.

The V gene is TRBV15, the J gene TRBJ2-7, with D possibly TRBD2 on 6 matching bases. Looked up from germline, CDR1 is LNHNV and CDR2 is YYDKDF (reference sequence). The CDR3 is made up of 15 amino acids. Trimming took 0 bases from V and 2 from J, leaving 11 bases between them. CDR3 DNA: TGTGCCACCAGCAGAGATTTTAGCGGTACCTACGAGCAGTACTTC. Translated: CATSRDFSGTYEQYF.

V is TRBV6-6 and J is TRBJ2-3; 7 positions agree with TRBD2. V lost 6 bases, J lost 2 bases, and 2 bases stayed unmatched. This CDR3 is 13 amino acids long. CDR1 is MNHNY and CDR2 is SVGAGI in the germline V gene (reference sequence). The CDR3 loop is CASSRDYTDTQYF. CDR3 coding DNA: TGTGCCAGCAGCCGGGACTACACAGATACGCAGTATTTT.

The chain carries TRBV6-5 and TRBJ2-7; D may match TRBD1 or TRBD2 (6 bases each). CDR3 size: 11 residues. V lost 8 bases, J lost 2 bases, and 7 bases lay in between. Per the germline V gene, CDR1 is MNHEY and CDR2 is SVGAGI. Here the CDR3 reads CASGGPYEQYF. CDR3 nucleotide sequence: TGTGCCAGCGGGGGGCCCTACGAGCAGTACTTC.

The V and J genes are TRBV11-2 and TRBJ1-6, with D perhaps matching TRBD1 (5 bases). The CDR3 extends over 17 amino acids. V was clipped by 0 bases and J by 7 bases, with 16 bases between them. Germline CDR1 reads SGHAT; CDR2 reads FQNNGV. The CDR3 region has the DNA TGTGCCAGCAGCTTAGAGGGCCGCGGTGGGGCCAATTCACCCCTCCACTTT. Its protein is CASSLEGRGGANSPLHF.

On this clone: The junction and the germline gene differ at one end; a read error may be behind it. CDR3 residues: CASSPPGQAKLF. DNA of the CDR3: TGTGCCAGCTCACCACCCGGGCAGGCCAAGCTCTTC. The chain joins TRBV18 to TRBJ2-1; unclear D gene. Germline CDR1 KGHSH, CDR2 LQKENI. The CDR3 is 12 residues long.

J is TRBJ1-1 and V is TRBV5-1; 10 bases agree with TRBD1. V lost 4 bases and J lost 2; bases outside the gene matches: 5. Germline CDR1 is SGHRS and CDR2 is YFSETQ. The CDR3 has 15 amino acids. CDR3 sequence reads: CASSDRDRGNTEAFF. For the CDR3, the DNA is TGCGCCAGCAGCGACCGGGACAGGGGTAACACTGAAGCTTTCTTT.